What follows is one T cell receptor beta chain and its context. Under the authors' procedure: Amplifying reference gene primers gave estimates of nucleated cell counts. Data came from immunoSEQ multiplex PCR; TCRdb stores just in-frame clones and leaves some out. The V and J calls and the clone size are those of that table, but D and trimming were determined from the DNA. This table holds approximately 250,000 clones, approximately 89% found once. The germline gives CDR1 LGHNA, CDR2 YNFKEQ. The germline V and J ends were trimmed by 3 bases and 7 bases, with 12 bases remaining between them. The CDR3 runs 14 residues. This sample was taken from a study of blood T cell repertoires in COVID-19. Study as a whole: Researchers got acute and convalescent COVID-19 samples from the United States, Italy and Spain. From T cells, B-cell-depleted T cells, or PBMCs came the material, which was cDNA or gDNA.

This rearrangement joins TRBV4-2 to TRBJ2-2; D might be TRBD1 (5 bases). Source material: peripheral blood. The origin of this receptor is a man aged 40-55 years with active or convalescent COVID-19. The CDR3 DNA follows: TGTGCCAGCAGCCATAATTCCAGGGTCGGGGAGCTGTTTTTT. Translating it yields CASSHNSRVGELFF.